The clone carrying this T cell receptor (beta chain) appeared once. Its antigen remains unidentified. The time point denotes: pretreatment peripheral blood. Each patient contributed between 1 and 8 total time points of blood mononuclear cells, pretreatment and during treatment. Method: immunoSEQ multiplex PCR; TCRdb's copy keeps in-frame clones and lacks some. The data contain about 39,000 clones, about 89% of them singletons. These data belong to a study of PD-L1 blockade in urothelial cancer. At the level of the study: Male sex and bladder-origin urothelial cancer were recorded for about nine tenths of the roughly 29 patients. Notes on the study in general: Lower pretreatment blood TCR clonality, under the median, predicted better survival, researchers reported.

The sequence was obtained from a woman aged 55 to 70 with urothelial cancer. The specimen comprised PBMCs, sampled around atezolizumab (anti-PD-L1) treatment.

The CDR3 spells CASSLSRLEQYF. The CDR3, as DNA: TGTGCCAGCAGCTTGTCGCGTCTCGAGCAGTACTTC. V usage is TRBV5-6 and J usage is TRBJ2-7; D gene ambiguous. Trimming shortened V by 1 base and J by 6 bases, and 8 bases separated the two germline ends. This CDR3 has 12 residues. Germline assignment: CDR1 SGHDT and CDR2 YYEEEE.